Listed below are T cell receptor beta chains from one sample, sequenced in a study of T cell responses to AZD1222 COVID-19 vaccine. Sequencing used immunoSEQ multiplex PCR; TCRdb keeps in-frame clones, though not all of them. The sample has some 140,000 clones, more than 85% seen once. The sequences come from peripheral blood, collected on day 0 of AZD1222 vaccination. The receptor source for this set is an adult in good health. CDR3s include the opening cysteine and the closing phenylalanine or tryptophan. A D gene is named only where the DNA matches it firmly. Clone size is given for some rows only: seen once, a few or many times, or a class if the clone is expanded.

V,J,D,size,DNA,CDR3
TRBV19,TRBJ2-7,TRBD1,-,TGTGCCGGCCGGACAGGGGCGGTGTACGAGCAGTACTTC,CAGRTGAVYEQYF
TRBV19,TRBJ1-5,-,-,TGTGCCAGTAGTACGCGACAGTTCAATAGCAATCAGCCCCAGCATTTT,CASSTRQFNSNQPQHF
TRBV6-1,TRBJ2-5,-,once,TGTGCCAGCAGTGTAGCGGAAGAAGAGACCCAGTACTTC,CASSVAEEETQYF
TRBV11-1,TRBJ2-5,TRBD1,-,TGTGCCAGCAGCTCCCGGGACAGGGGGCAAGAGACCCAGTACTTC,CASSSRDRGQETQYF
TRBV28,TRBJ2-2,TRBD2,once,TGTGCCAGCAGTTTGACGAGGGGAGGGACCGGGGAGCTGTTTTTT,CASSLTRGGTGELFF
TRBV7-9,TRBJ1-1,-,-,TGTGCCAGCCTCCGGTTCGAGAGCACTGAAGCTTTCTTT,CASLRFESTEAFF
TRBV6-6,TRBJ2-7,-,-,TGTGCCAGCAGTACCCGGACTGAGGGGCAGTACTTC,CASSTRTEGQYF
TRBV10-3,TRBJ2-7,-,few,TGTGCCATCAGTGCAGGCCCCCGCCTCTCCTACGAGCAGTACTTC,CAISAGPRLSYEQYF
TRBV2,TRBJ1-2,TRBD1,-,TGTGCCAGCAACACGGGACAGGGGAAAGGCTACACCTTC,CASNTGQGKGYTF
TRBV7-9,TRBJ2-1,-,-,TGTGCCAGCAGCCCTGCGGTGGCAGAGCAGTTCTTC,CASSPAVAEQFF
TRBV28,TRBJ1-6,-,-,TGTGCCAGCAGTTTATTTCGGGGGGGCGGATCACCCCTCCACTTT,CASSLFRGGGSPLHF
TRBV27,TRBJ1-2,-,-,TGTGCCAGCAGTTTAGGCAGCGGGGGCGGCTACACCTTC,CASSLGSGGGYTF
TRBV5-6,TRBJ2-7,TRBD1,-,TGTGCCAGCAGGTCGGGACAGGTAATCCTCTACGAGCAGTACTTC,CASRSGQVILYEQYF
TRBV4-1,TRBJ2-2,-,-,TGCGCCAGCAGCCAAGATTGGCTACCGAACACCGGGGAGCTGTTTTTT,CASSQDWLPNTGELFF
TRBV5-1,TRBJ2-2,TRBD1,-,TGCGCCAGCAGCTTACAGGGGCCGGCGAGCACCGGGGAGCTGTTTTTT,CASSLQGPASTGELFF
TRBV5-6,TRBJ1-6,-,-,TGTGCCAGCAGCTTGGTGACGGCTAATTCACCCCTCCACTTT,CASSLVTANSPLHF
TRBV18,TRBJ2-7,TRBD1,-,TGTGCCAGCTCACCCGGACAGGGTAACGTCGAGCAGTACTTC,CASSPGQGNVEQYF
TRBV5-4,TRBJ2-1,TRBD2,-,TGTGCCAGCAGCCCACCGATGCGGGAGCACAATGAGCAGTTCTTC,CASSPPMREHNEQFF
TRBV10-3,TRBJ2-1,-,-,TGTGCCATCAGTGACAGGGGTCCCAATGAGCAGTTCTTC,CAISDRGPNEQFF
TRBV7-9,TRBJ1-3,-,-,TGTGCCAGCGGATTAGGGGCAGTCGGAAACACCATATATTTT,CASGLGAVGNTIYF
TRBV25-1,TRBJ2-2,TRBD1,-,TGTGCCAGCAGTGGAGGTGTCCGACAGGGGGACACCGGGGAGCTGTTTTTT,CASSGGVRQGDTGELFF
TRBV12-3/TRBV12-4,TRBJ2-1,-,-,TGTGCCAGCAGTGTCCTCAATGAGCAGTTCTTC,CASSVLNEQFF
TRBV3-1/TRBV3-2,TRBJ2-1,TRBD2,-,TGTGCCAGCAGCCAAGATCTAGCGGGAATAGGGGAGCAGTTCTTC,CASSQDLAGIGEQFF
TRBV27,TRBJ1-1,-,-,TGTGCCAGCAGTTTGGCAGGCAACACTGAAGCTTTCTTT,CASSLAGNTEAFF
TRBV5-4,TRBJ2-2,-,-,TGTGCCAGCAGCTTGGTAGGGATAAAGTCGACCGGGGAGCTGTTTTTT,CASSLVGIKSTGELFF
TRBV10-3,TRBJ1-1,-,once,TGTGCCATCAGTGGGGGGAACACTGAAGCTTTCTTT,CAISGGNTEAFF
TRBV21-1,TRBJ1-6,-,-,TGTGCCAGCCTCGCGGACGGGGACCGAGGGTCCCTCCACTTT,CASLADGDRGSLHF
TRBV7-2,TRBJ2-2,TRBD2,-,TGTGCCAGCAGTTTAAGCGGGAGGGTCACCGGGGAGCTGTTTTTT,CASSLSGRVTGELFF
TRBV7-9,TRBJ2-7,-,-,TGTGCCAGCGGGCTCCCGCTCTACGAGCAGTACTTC,CASGLPLYEQYF
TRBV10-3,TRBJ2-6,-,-,TGTGCCATCAGTGAGGACCCTAGGTCCTCTGGGGCCAACGTCCTGACTTTC,CAISEDPRSSGANVLTF
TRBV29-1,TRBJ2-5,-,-,TGCAGCGTTCGGGGCGGGATTATGGAGACCCAGTACTTC,CSVRGGIMETQYF
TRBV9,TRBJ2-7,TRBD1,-,TGTGCCAGCAGCGAGGGGGCTGGGGACTACGAGCAGTACTTC,CASSEGAGDYEQYF
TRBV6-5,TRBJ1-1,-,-,TGTGCCAGCATCCCTTCTTACGAGGGGACAGCTTTCTTT,CASIPSYEGTAFF
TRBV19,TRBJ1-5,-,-,TGTGCCAGTAGCCGGCTTTATGAGAGCAATCAGCCCCAGCATTTT,CASSRLYESNQPQHF
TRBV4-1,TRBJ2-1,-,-,TGCGCCAGCAGCCGAGCGGAGCGCTCCTACAATGAGCAGTTCTTC,CASSRAERSYNEQFF
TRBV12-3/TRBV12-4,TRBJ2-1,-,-,TGTGCCAGCAGCGGGACACCGTACAATGAGCAGTTCTTC,CASSGTPYNEQFF
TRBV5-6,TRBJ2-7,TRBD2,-,TGTGCCAGCAGCTTGTTCCGGCTAGCGGGAGACCCCTACGAGCAGTACTTC,CASSLFRLAGDPYEQYF
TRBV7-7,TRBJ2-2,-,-,TGTGCTAGCAGCTCCAAAAGACGGGGTTCCGGGGAGCTGTTTTTT,CASSSKRRGSGELFF